Listed below are T cell receptor beta chains from one sample, sequenced in a study of HIV-infected children after antiretroviral therapy interruption. TCRdb reprocessed the 3' RACE reads via MiXCR and lists one record per CDR3 protein. The sample consists of about 89,000 distinct CDR3 sequences, 5.5% to 8.5% of them appearing once. The sequencing here drew on CD45RA+ CD4+ T cells from PBMCs, pooled from several time points, taken from a donor given antiretroviral therapy, either interrupted or continuous. These receptors were taken from a pool of human donors with HIV. CDR3s include the opening cysteine and the closing phenylalanine or tryptophan. The D gene is left open where the match is weak. Not all rows give a size; the values are once, few, many and, for expanded clones, a class.

abundance: many
d_gene: TRBD2
v_gene: TRBV2
len: 14
j_gene: TRBJ2-3
CDR3nt: TGTGCCAGCAGTCGAGCGGGGCCCACAGATACGCAGTATTTT
CDR3aa: CASSRAGPTDTQYF

abundance: many
d_gene: -
v_gene: TRBV6-1
len: 14
j_gene: TRBJ1-5
CDR3nt: TGTGCCAGCAACGCACTTTATAGCAATCAGCCCCAGCATTTT
CDR3aa: CASNALYSNQPQHF

abundance: few
d_gene: -
v_gene: TRBV28
len: 15
j_gene: TRBJ1-2
CDR3nt: TGTGCCAGCACCCCCACAGGCAGGGCGAACTATGGCTACACCTTC
CDR3aa: CASTPTGRANYGYTF

abundance: many
d_gene: -
v_gene: TRBV6-6
len: 20
j_gene: TRBJ1-3
CDR3nt: TGTGCCAGCAGTTACCCCCGGATTGGGGCCTCCAGTAACTCTGGAAACACCATATATTTT
CDR3aa: CASSYPRIGASSNSGNTIYF

abundance: many
d_gene: -
v_gene: TRBV5-1
len: 14
j_gene: TRBJ2-7
CDR3nt: TGCGCCAGCAGCCCGAGGACGGGTGTGAACGAGCAGTACTTC
CDR3aa: CASSPRTGVNEQYF

abundance: many
d_gene: TRBD1
v_gene: TRBV5-1
len: 16
j_gene: TRBJ2-7
CDR3nt: TGCGCCAGCCGGAAAAATGGACAGGGATTTTCCTACGAGCAGTACTTC
CDR3aa: CASRKNGQGFSYEQYF

abundance: many
d_gene: TRBD1
v_gene: TRBV7-2
len: 16
j_gene: TRBJ2-7
CDR3nt: TGTGCCAGCAGCCCGCGAACCGGGACAGGGCGCAACGAGCAGTACTTC
CDR3aa: CASSPRTGTGRNEQYF

abundance: many
d_gene: -
v_gene: TRBV10-3
len: 12
j_gene: TRBJ2-1
CDR3nt: TGTGCCATCAGTGAGAGGTCTAATGAGCAGTTCTTC
CDR3aa: CAISERSNEQFF

abundance: many
d_gene: TRBD1
v_gene: TRBV4-2
len: 17
j_gene: TRBJ1-4
CDR3nt: TGTGCCAGCAGCCAAGAGGGGACAGGGGACTCCAACGAAAGATTATTTTTC
CDR3aa: CASSQEGTGDSNERLFF

abundance: many
d_gene: TRBD1
v_gene: TRBV20-1
len: 14
j_gene: TRBJ1-2
CDR3nt: TGCAGTGCTACCACAGGGGGCGCGGACTATGGCTACACCTTC
CDR3aa: CSATTGGADYGYTF

abundance: many
d_gene: -
v_gene: TRBV14
len: 17
j_gene: TRBJ2-5
CDR3nt: TGTGCCAGCAGCCACGTTCCCCGGGGGATTTTCCAAGAGACCCAGTACTTC
CDR3aa: CASSHVPRGIFQETQYF

abundance: -
d_gene: -
v_gene: TRBV5-1
len: 15
j_gene: TRBJ2-2
CDR3nt: TGCGCCAGCAGCTTGGTTCTGGGGAACACCGGGGAGCTGTTTTTT
CDR3aa: CASSLVLGNTGELFF

abundance: many
d_gene: -
v_gene: TRBV18
len: 16
j_gene: TRBJ1-1
CDR3nt: TGTGCCAGCTCACCCCCTCGCGGCAGAATCAACACTGAAGCTTTCTTT
CDR3aa: CASSPPRGRINTEAFF

abundance: many
d_gene: TRBD1
v_gene: TRBV5-5
len: 14
j_gene: TRBJ2-7
CDR3nt: TGTGCCAGCAGCTTCCGGGACAGGGGTTACGAGCAGTACTTC
CDR3aa: CASSFRDRGYEQYF

abundance: many
d_gene: -
v_gene: TRBV7-2
len: 11
j_gene: TRBJ1-5
CDR3nt: TGTGCCAGCAGCATCGGGGGACCCCAGCATTTT
CDR3aa: CASSIGGPQHF

abundance: many
d_gene: -
v_gene: TRBV12-3/TRBV12-4
len: 13
j_gene: TRBJ1-5
CDR3nt: TGTGCCAGCAGTGGACATCCGAATCAGCCCCAGCATTTT
CDR3aa: CASSGHPNQPQHF

abundance: many
d_gene: -
v_gene: TRBV28
len: 14
j_gene: TRBJ2-1
CDR3nt: TGTGCCAGCGTCGGACACCCTTCCTACAATGAGCAGTTCTTC
CDR3aa: CASVGHPSYNEQFF

abundance: few
d_gene: TRBD2
v_gene: TRBV7-3
len: 15
j_gene: TRBJ2-1
CDR3nt: TGTGCCAGCAGCTTATATCTAGCGGGGGGCAATGAGCAGTTCTTC
CDR3aa: CASSLYLAGGNEQFF

abundance: few
d_gene: -
v_gene: TRBV20-1
len: 14
j_gene: TRBJ2-7
CDR3nt: TGCAGTGCTAGAGCAGGTCCCACTCAGTACGAGCAGTACTTC
CDR3aa: CSARAGPTQYEQYF

abundance: many
d_gene: -
v_gene: TRBV7-8
len: 18
j_gene: TRBJ2-7
CDR3nt: TGTGCCAGCAGCTTATCCACGGCGTTTAATCTCAGGTCCTACGAGCAGTACTTC
CDR3aa: CASSLSTAFNLRSYEQYF

abundance: -
d_gene: -
v_gene: TRBV6-6
len: 15
j_gene: TRBJ1-1
CDR3nt: TGTGCCAGCAGTTACTTGGGAGTCGGGAACACTGAAGCTTTCTTT
CDR3aa: CASSYLGVGNTEAFF

abundance: many
d_gene: -
v_gene: TRBV12-3/TRBV12-4
len: 14
j_gene: TRBJ2-2
CDR3nt: TGTGCCAGCAGTTTTGGTCTCCGACCCGGGGAGCTGTTTTTT
CDR3aa: CASSFGLRPGELFF

abundance: many
d_gene: TRBD1
v_gene: TRBV11-1
len: 15
j_gene: TRBJ2-7
CDR3nt: TGTGCCAGCAGGGCGGAGAGACAGGGGGCCTCCGAGCAGTACTTC
CDR3aa: CASRAERQGASEQYF

abundance: few
d_gene: -
v_gene: TRBV6-6
len: 18
j_gene: TRBJ2-7
CDR3nt: TGTGCCGTCGCCGGGACAGGGAACCCCGGGACTAGTATCGACGAGCAGTACTTC
CDR3aa: CAVAGTGNPGTSIDEQYF

abundance: -
d_gene: -
v_gene: TRBV3-1
len: 14
j_gene: TRBJ2-3
CDR3nt: TGTGCCAGCAGCCCTCGACAGGGCACAGATACGCAGTATTTT
CDR3aa: CASSPRQGTDTQYF

abundance: -
d_gene: TRBD1
v_gene: TRBV18
len: 16
j_gene: TRBJ2-1
CDR3nt: TGTGCCAGCTCATCTTCCGGGACAGGGAGCCACAATGAGCAGTTCTTC
CDR3aa: CASSSSGTGSHNEQFF

abundance: few
d_gene: -
v_gene: TRBV7-3
len: 17
j_gene: TRBJ2-6
CDR3nt: TGTGCCAGCAGCACGCGATCACGGAACTCTGGGGCCAACGTCCTGACTTTC
CDR3aa: CASSTRSRNSGANVLTF

abundance: many
d_gene: -
v_gene: TRBV6-5
len: 14
j_gene: TRBJ2-2
CDR3nt: TGTGCCAGCAGTATCTATAGGGACACCGGGGAGCTGTTTTTT
CDR3aa: CASSIYRDTGELFF

abundance: -
d_gene: -
v_gene: TRBV13
len: 16
j_gene: TRBJ2-1
CDR3nt: TGTGCCAGCAGCTTACCTAGACTAGGCTCCTACAATGAGCAGTTCTTC
CDR3aa: CASSLPRLGSYNEQFF

abundance: few
d_gene: TRBD2
v_gene: TRBV12-5
len: 13
j_gene: TRBJ2-1
CDR3nt: TGTGCTAGTGGTTTAGATAGCGGGAATGAGCAGTTCTTC
CDR3aa: CASGLDSGNEQFF

abundance: many
d_gene: -
v_gene: TRBV28
len: 13
j_gene: TRBJ2-7
CDR3nt: TGTGCCAGCAGCACCGACAGCCCCTACGAGCAGTACTTC
CDR3aa: CASSTDSPYEQYF

abundance: few
d_gene: -
v_gene: TRBV19
len: 15
j_gene: TRBJ1-4
CDR3nt: TGTGCCAGTAGTCCCGACAAGCCAACTAATGAAAAACTGTTTTTT
CDR3aa: CASSPDKPTNEKLFF

abundance: many
d_gene: TRBD2
v_gene: TRBV6-2/TRBV6-3
len: 16
j_gene: TRBJ2-1
CDR3nt: TGTGCCAGCAGTTACGACAGTGTTGGGACTAGTAGCGAGCAGTTCTTC
CDR3aa: CASSYDSVGTSSEQFF

abundance: many
d_gene: TRBD2
v_gene: TRBV24-1
len: 16
j_gene: TRBJ2-1
CDR3nt: TGTGCCACCAGTTCACTACTAGCGGGAGTTGCCAATGAGCAGTTCTTC
CDR3aa: CATSSLLAGVANEQFF

abundance: many
d_gene: -
v_gene: TRBV30
len: 12
j_gene: TRBJ1-1
CDR3nt: TGTGCCTGGAGTGTATATCTTAGAGAAGCTTTCTTT
CDR3aa: CAWSVYLREAFF

abundance: -
d_gene: TRBD1
v_gene: TRBV5-6
len: 14
j_gene: TRBJ1-2
CDR3nt: TGTGCCAGCAGCCGAACGGGACAGAGGGATGGCTACACCTTC
CDR3aa: CASSRTGQRDGYTF

abundance: many
d_gene: -
v_gene: TRBV19
len: 11
j_gene: TRBJ2-1
CDR3nt: TGTGCCAGTAGTGCCCACGTTGAGCAGTTCTTC
CDR3aa: CASSAHVEQFF

abundance: many
d_gene: -
v_gene: TRBV7-2
len: 16
j_gene: TRBJ2-3
CDR3nt: TGTGCCAGCAGCTCCCAGGGGGGACGGGGCACAGATACGCAGTATTTT
CDR3aa: CASSSQGGRGTDTQYF

abundance: many
d_gene: -
v_gene: TRBV18
len: 12
j_gene: TRBJ1-2
CDR3nt: TGTGCCAGCTCAACAGCTGGCTACGGCTACACCTTC
CDR3aa: CASSTAGYGYTF

abundance: many
d_gene: TRBD2
v_gene: TRBV28
len: 20
j_gene: TRBJ2-3
CDR3nt: TGTGCCAGCAGTTTATGGGGACTAGCGGGGGGCTCATACAGCACAGATACGCAGTATTTT
CDR3aa: CASSLWGLAGGSYSTDTQYF

abundance: many
d_gene: -
v_gene: TRBV5-1
len: 13
j_gene: TRBJ2-2
CDR3nt: TGCGCCAGCAGCCGCGACAACACCGGGGAGCTGTTTTTT
CDR3aa: CASSRDNTGELFF

abundance: many
d_gene: TRBD1
v_gene: TRBV12-3/TRBV12-4
len: 14
j_gene: TRBJ2-1
CDR3nt: TGTGCCAGCAAACAGGGGGGCCGGTTAGGTGAGCAGTTCTTC
CDR3aa: CASKQGGRLGEQFF

abundance: many
d_gene: -
v_gene: TRBV15
len: 17
j_gene: TRBJ2-3
CDR3nt: TGTGCCACCAGCAGAGATCCCTCGGGACTGAGGGCAGATACGCAGTATTTT
CDR3aa: CATSRDPSGLRADTQYF

abundance: many
d_gene: -
v_gene: TRBV4-1
len: 15
j_gene: TRBJ2-1
CDR3nt: TGCGCCAGCAGCCAGGGCTTTCTCCAAGGCAATGAGCAGTTCTTC
CDR3aa: CASSQGFLQGNEQFF

abundance: few
d_gene: -
v_gene: TRBV6-5
len: 12
j_gene: TRBJ2-1
CDR3nt: TGTGCCAGCAGTTCGTCACTTGGTGAGCAGTTCTTC
CDR3aa: CASSSSLGEQFF